This TCR beta chain comes out of a study of blood T cell repertoires in COVID-19. The assay was immunoSEQ multiplex PCR, and TCRdb's table has in-frame clones only and misses some. The table has 250,000 or so clones, more than 75% seen once. This CDR3 has 16 amino acids. Germline-derived CDR1 and CDR2 are SGDLS and YYNGEE. V was pared by 3 bases and J by 5 bases, with 11 bases of the junction left unmatched. The chain combines TRBV9 with TRBJ2-3; 8 bases map to TRBD1. This sequence originates from a woman in her fifties or sixties who had recovered from COVID-19. Material for sequencing was PBMCs or T cells enriched from blood (not recorded which). The CDR3 sequence: CASSGPGQGAIDTQYF. For the CDR3, the DNA is TGTGCCAGCAGCGGACCAGGTCAGGGGGCCATAGATACGCAGTATTTT. Based on the CDR3 plus reference TRBV9 and TRBJ2-3, the full variable domain is DSGVTQTPKHLITATGQRVTLRCSPRSGDLSVYWYQQSLDQGLQFLIQYYNGEERAKGNILERFSAQQFPDLHSELNLSSLELGDSALYFCASSGPGQGAIDTQYFGPGTRLTVL.